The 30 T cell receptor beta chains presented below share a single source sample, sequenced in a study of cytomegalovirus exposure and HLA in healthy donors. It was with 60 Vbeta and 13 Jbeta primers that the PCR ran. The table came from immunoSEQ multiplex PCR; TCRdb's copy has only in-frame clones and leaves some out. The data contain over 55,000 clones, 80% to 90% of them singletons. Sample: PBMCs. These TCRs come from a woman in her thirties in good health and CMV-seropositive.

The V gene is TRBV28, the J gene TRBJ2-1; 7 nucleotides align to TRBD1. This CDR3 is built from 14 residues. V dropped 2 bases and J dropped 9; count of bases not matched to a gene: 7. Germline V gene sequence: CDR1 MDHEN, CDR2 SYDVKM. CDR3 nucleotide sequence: TGTGCCAGCAGTTTAGGGGGACAGACCGGTGAGCAGTTCTTC. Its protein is CASSLGGQTGEQFF.

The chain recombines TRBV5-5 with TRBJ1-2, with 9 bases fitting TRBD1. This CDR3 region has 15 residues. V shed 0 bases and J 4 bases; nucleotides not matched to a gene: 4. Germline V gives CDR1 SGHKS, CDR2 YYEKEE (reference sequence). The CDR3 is CASSLEVTGGYGYTF. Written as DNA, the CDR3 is TGTGCCAGCAGCTTGGAGGTGACAGGGGGCTATGGCTACACCTTC.

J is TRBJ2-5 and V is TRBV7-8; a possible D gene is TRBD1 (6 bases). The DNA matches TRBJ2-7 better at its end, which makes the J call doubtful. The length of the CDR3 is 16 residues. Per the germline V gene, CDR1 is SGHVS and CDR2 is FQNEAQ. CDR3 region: CASSSMDRTLSYEQYF. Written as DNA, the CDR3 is TGTGCCAGCAGCAGCATGGACAGAACCCTCTCCTACGAGCAGTACTTC.

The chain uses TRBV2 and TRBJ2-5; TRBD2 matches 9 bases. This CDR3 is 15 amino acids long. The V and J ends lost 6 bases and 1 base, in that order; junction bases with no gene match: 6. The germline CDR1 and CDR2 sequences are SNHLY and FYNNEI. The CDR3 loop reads CASRGGLALQETQYF. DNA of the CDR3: TGTGCCAGCAGGGGGGGACTAGCACTCCAAGAGACCCAGTACTTC.

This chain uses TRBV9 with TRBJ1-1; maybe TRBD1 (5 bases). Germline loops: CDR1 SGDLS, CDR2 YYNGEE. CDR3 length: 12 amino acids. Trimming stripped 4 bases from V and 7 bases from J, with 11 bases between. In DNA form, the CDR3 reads TGTGCCAGCAGCCCCCGGGGGGATGAAGCTTTCTTT. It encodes CASSPRGDEAFF. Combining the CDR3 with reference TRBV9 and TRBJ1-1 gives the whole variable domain DSGVTQTPKHLITATGQRVTLRCSPRSGDLSVYWYQQSLDQGLQFLIQYYNGEERAKGNILERFSAQQFPDLHSELNLSSLELGDSALYFCASSPRGDEAFFGQGTRLTVV.

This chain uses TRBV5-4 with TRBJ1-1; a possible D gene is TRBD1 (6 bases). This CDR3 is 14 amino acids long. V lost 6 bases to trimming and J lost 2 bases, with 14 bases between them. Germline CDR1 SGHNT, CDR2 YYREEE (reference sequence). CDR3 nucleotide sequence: TGTGCCAGCACCCCCAAACAGGGAAACACTGAAGCTTTCTTT. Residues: CASTPKQGNTEAFF.

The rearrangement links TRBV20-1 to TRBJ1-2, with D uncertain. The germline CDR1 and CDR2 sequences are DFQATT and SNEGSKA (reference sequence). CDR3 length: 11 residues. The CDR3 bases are TGCACAGGCCGGACTCACTATGGCTACACCTTC. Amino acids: CTGRTHYGYTF.

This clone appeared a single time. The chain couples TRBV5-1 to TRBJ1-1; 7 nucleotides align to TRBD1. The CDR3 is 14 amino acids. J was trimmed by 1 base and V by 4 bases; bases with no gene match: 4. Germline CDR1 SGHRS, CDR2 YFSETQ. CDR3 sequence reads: CASSRRQGNTEAFF. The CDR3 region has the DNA TGCGCCAGCAGCCGCCGACAGGGGAACACTGAAGCTTTCTTT.

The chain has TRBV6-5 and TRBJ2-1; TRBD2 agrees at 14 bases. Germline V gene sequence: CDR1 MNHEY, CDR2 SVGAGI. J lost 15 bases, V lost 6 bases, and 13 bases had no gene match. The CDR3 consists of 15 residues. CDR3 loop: CASSPWGLAGEPTFF. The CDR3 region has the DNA TGTGCCAGCAGCCCCTGGGGACTAGCGGGAGAGCCTACGTTCTTC.

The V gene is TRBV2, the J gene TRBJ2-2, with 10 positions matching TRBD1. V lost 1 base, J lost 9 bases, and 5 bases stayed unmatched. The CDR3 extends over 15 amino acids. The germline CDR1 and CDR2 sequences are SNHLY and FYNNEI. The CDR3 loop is CASSEETGGSRELFF. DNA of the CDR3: TGTGCCAGCAGTGAAGAGACAGGGGGCTCACGGGAGCTGTTTTTT. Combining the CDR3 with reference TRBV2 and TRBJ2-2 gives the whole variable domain EPEVTQTPSHQVTQMGQEVILRCVPISNHLYFYWYRQILGQKVEFLVSFYNNEISEKSEIFDDQFSVERPDGSNFTLKIRSTKLEDSAMYFCASSEETGGSRELFFGEGSRLTVL.

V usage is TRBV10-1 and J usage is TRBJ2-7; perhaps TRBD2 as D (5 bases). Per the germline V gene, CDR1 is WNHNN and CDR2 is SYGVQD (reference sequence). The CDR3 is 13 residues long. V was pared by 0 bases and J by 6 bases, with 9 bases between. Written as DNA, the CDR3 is TGCGCCAGCAGTGAGTCGGGGAGTACCGAGCAGTACTTC. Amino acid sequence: CASSESGSTEQYF.

CDR3 DNA: TGTGCCAGCAGATCACCCGGGGGGGACTACGAGCAGTACTTC. It specifies CASRSPGGDYEQYF. This rearrangement joins TRBV14 to TRBJ2-7; TRBD2 agrees at 8 bases. Germline-derived CDR1 and CDR2 are SGHDN and FVKESK. The CDR3 is 14 residues long. Trimming removed 6 bases from V and 3 bases from J; junction bases left unmatched: 7.

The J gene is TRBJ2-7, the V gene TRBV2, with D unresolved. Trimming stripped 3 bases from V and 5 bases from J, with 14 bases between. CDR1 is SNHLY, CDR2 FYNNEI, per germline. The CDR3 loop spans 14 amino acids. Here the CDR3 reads CASSEGSTVNEQYF. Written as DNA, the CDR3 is TGTGCCAGCAGTGAGGGCTCAACCGTAAACGAGCAGTACTTC.

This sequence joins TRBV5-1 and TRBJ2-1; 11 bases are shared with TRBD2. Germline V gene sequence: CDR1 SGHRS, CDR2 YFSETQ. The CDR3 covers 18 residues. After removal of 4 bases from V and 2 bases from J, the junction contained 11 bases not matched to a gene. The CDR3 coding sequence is TGCGCCAGCAGCCGTACTCTGGGACTAGCGGATACCTACAATGAGCAGTTCTTC. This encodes CASSRTLGLADTYNEQFF.

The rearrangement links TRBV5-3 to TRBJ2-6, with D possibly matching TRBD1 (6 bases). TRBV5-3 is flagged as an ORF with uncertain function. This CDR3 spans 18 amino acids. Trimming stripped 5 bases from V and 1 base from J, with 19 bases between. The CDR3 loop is CARRPKTGGSSGANVLTF. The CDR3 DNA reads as TGTGCCAGAAGACCCAAGACAGGTGGGTCGTCTGGGGCCAACGTCCTGACTTTC.

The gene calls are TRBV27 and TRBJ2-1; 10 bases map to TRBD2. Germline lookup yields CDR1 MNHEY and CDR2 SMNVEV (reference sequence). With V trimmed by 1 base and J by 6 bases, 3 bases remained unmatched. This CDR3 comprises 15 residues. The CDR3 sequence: CASSLLLAGINEQFF. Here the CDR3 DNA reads TGTGCCAGCAGTTTATTACTAGCGGGGATCAATGAGCAGTTCTTC.

CDR3 DNA sequence: TGTGCCAGCACCGGGCCGGGAAGAGAGCCCCAGCATTTT. Its translation: CASTGPGREPQHF. The chain has TRBV2 and TRBJ1-5; D is unresolved. The CDR3 extends over 13 amino acids. Germline V gene data show CDR1 as SNHLY and CDR2 as FYNNEI. Between the trimmed V and J ends, which lost 7 bases and 8 bases, there was a span of 15 bases.

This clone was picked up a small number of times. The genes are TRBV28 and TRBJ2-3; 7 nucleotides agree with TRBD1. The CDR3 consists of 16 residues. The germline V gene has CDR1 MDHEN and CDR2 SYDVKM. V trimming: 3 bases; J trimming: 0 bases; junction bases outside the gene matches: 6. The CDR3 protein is CASSFSTGSSTDTQYF. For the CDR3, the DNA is TGTGCCAGCAGTTTTTCGACAGGGTCCAGCACAGATACGCAGTATTTT.

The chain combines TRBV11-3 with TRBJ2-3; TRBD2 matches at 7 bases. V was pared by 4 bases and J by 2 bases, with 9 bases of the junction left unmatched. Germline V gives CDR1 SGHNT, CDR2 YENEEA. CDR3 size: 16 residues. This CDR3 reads CASSYSAGPTTDTQYF. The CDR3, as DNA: TGTGCCAGCAGCTACTCAGCGGGGCCCACCACAGATACGCAGTATTTT. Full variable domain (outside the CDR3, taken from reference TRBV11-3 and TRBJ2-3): EAGVVQSPRYKIIEKKQPVAFWCNPISGHNTLYWYLQNLGQGPELLIRYENEEAVDDSQLPKDRFSAERLKGVDSTLKIQPAELGDSAVYLCASSYSAGPTTDTQYFGPGTRLTVL.

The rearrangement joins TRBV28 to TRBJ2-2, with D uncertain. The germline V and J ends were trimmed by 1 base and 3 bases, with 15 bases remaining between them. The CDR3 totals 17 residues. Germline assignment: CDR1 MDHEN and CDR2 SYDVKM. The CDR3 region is CASSLSPDTVYTGELFF. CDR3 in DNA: TGTGCCAGCAGTTTATCCCCCGACACAGTTTACACCGGGGAGCTGTTTTTT.

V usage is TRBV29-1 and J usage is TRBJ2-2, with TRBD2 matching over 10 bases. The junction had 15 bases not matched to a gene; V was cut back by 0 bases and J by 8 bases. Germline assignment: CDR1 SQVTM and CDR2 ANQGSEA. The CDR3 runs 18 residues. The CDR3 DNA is TGCAGCGTTGAAGAGCCTCTCCTAGCGGGAGTTGGCACTGGGGAGCTGTTTTTT. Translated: CSVEEPLLAGVGTGELFF.

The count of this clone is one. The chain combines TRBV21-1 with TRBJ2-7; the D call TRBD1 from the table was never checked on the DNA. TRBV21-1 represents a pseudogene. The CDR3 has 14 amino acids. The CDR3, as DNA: TGTGCCAGCAGCAAAGCGGACAGCTCCTACGAGCAGTACTTC. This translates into CASSKADSSYEQYF.

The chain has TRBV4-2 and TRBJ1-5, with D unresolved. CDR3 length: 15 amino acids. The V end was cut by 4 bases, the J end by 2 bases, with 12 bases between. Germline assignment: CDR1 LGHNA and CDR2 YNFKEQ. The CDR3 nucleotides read TGTGCCAGCAGCCCGGCTAGTACGGGCAATCAGCCCCAGCATTTT. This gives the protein CASSPASTGNQPQHF.

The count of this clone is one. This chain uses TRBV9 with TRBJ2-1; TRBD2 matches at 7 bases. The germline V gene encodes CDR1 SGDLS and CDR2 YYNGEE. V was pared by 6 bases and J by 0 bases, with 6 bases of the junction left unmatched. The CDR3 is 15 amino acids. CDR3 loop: CASNDRDYSYNEQFF. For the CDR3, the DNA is TGTGCCAGCAACGACCGGGACTACTCCTACAATGAGCAGTTCTTC.

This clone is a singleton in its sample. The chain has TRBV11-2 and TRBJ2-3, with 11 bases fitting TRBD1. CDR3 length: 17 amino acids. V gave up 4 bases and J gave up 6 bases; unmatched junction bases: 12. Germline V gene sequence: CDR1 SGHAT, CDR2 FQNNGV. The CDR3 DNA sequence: TGTGCCAGCAGCTCCAACCACGGACAGGGGGCGCGGGATACGCAGTATTTT. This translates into CASSSNHGQGARDTQYF.

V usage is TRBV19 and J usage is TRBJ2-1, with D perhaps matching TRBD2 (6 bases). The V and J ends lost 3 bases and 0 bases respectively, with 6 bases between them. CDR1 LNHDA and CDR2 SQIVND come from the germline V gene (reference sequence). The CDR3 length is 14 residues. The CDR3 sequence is CASSIGSSYNEQFF. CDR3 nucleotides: TGTGCCAGTAGTATCGGGAGCTCCTACAATGAGCAGTTCTTC.

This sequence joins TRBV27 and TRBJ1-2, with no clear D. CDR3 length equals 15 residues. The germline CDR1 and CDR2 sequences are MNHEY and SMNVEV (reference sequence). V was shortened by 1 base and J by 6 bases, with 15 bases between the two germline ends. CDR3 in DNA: TGTGCCAGCAGTTTATTTGCAGGAAGTGTGGATGGCTACACCTTC. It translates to CASSLFAGSVDGYTF.

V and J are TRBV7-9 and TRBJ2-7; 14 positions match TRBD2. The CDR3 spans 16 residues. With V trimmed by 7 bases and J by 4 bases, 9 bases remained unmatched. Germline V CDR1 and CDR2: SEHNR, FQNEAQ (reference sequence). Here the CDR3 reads CASTQTSGRELYEQYF. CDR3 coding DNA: TGTGCCAGCACCCAGACTAGCGGGAGGGAGTTGTACGAGCAGTACTTC.

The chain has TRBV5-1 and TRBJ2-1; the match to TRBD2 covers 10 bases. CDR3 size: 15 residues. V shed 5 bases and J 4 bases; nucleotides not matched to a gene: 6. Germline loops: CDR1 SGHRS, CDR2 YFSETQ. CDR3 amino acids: CASSRRTSGYNEQFF. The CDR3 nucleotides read TGCGCCAGCAGTCGCCGGACTAGCGGTTACAATGAGCAGTTCTTC.

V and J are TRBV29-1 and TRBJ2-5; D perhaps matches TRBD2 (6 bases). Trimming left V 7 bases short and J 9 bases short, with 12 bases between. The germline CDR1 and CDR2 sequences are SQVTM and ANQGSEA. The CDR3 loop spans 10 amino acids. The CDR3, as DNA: TGCAGCGCTGGAACTAGCTCCCAGTACTTC. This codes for CSAGTSSQYF. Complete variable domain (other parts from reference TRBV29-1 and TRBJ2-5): SAVISQKPSRDICQRGTSLTIQCQVDSQVTMMFWYRQQPGQSLTLIATANQGSEATYESGFVIDKFPISRPNLTFSTLTVSNMSPEDSSIYLCSAGTSSQYFGPGTRLLVL.